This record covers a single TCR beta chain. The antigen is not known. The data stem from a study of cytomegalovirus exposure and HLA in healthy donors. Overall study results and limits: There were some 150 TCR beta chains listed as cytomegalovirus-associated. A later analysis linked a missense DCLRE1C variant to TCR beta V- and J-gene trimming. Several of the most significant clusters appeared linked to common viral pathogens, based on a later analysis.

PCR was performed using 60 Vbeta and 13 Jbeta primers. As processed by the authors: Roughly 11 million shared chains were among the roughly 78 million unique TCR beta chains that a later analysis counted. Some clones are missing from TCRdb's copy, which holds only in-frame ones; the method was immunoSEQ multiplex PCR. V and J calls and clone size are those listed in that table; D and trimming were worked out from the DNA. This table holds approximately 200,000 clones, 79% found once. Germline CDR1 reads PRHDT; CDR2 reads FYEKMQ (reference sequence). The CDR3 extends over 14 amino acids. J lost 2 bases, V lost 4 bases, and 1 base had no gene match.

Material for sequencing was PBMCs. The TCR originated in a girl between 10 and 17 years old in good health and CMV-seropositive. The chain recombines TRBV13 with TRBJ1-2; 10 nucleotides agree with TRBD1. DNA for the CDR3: TGTGCCAGCAGCTCGGGACAGGGGAACTATGGCTACACCTTC. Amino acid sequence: CASSSGQGNYGYTF. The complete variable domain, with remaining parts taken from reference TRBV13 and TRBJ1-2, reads AAGVIQSPRHLIKEKRETATLKCYPIPRHDTVYWYQQGPGQDPQFLISFYEKMQSDKGSIPDRFSAQQFSDYHSELNMSSLELGDSALYFCASSSGQGNYGYTFGSGTRLTVV.